This T cell receptor beta chain was profiled in a study of CD8 T cells in ankylosing spondylitis. Points from the study as a whole: Disease-linked clones reportedly showed significant enrichment in matched ankylosing spondylitis synovial fluid. Earlier literature documents some of the motif variants in reactive arthritis synovial fluid and blood.

TCRdb processed the 5' RACE reads anew with MiXCR; each CDR3 protein has one entry. This sample has 230,000 or so distinct CDR3 sequences, with roughly 25% found just once. There are many counts of this clonotype. No antigen is known for it. The receptor was isolated from a male donor with ankylosing spondylitis or in good health (not recorded which). Input material: blood, either unsorted or a sorted T cell fraction (not recorded which).

CDR3 region: CASSQVQRHNEQFF. In nucleotides, the CDR3 is TGTGCCAGCAGCCAAGTCCAGCGGCACAATGAGCAGTTCTTC. The V call is TRBV3-1, the J call TRBJ2-1, with D maybe TRBD2 (5 bases). This CDR3 spans 14 amino acids. The V end lost 1 base, the J end lost 5 bases, and 9 bases lay between the germline ends. The germline CDR1 and CDR2 sequences are LGHDT and YNNKEL (reference sequence).